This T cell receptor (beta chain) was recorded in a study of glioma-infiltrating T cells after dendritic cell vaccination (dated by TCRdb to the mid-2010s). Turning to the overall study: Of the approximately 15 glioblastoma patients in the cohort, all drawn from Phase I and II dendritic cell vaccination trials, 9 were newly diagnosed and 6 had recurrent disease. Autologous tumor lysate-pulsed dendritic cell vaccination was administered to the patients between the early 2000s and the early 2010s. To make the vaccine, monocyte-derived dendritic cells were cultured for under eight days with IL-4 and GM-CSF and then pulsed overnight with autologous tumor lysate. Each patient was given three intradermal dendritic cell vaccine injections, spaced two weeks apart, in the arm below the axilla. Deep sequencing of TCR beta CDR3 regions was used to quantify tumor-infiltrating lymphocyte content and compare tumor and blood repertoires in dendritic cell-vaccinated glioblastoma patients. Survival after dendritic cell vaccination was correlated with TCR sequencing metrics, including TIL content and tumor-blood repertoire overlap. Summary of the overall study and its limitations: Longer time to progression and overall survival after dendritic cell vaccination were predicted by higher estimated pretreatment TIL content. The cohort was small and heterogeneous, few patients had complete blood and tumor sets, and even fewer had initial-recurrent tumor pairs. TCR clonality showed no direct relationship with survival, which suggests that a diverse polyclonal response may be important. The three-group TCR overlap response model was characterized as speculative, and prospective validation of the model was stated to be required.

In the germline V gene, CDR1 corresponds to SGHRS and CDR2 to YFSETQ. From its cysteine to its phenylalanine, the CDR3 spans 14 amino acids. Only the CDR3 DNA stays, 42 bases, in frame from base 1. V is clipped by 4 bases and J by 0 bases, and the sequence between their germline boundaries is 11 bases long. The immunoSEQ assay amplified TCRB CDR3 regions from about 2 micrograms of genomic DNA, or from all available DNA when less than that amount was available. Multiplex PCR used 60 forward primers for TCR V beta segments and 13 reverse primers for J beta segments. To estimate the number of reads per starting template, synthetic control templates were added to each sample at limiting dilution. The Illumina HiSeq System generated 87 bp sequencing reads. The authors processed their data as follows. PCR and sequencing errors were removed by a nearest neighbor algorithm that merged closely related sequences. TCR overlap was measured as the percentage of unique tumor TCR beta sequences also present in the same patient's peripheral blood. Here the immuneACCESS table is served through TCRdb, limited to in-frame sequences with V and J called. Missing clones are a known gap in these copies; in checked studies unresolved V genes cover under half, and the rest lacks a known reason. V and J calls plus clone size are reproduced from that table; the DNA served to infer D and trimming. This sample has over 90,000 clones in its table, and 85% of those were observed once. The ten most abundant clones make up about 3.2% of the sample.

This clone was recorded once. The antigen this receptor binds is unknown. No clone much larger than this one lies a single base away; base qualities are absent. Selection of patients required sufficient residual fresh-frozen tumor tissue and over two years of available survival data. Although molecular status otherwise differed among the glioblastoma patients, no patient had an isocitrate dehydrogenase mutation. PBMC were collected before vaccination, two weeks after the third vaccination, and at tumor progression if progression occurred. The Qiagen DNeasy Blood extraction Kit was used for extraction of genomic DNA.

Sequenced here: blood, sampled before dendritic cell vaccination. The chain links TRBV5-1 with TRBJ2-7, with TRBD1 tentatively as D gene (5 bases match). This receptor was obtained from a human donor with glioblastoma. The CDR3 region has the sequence CASSLDSYSYEQYF. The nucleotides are TGCGCCAGCAGCCTTGACAGTTACTCCTACGAGCAGTACTTC.